Described below is a single T cell receptor beta chain sequence and its context. The record originates from a study of blood T cell repertoires in COVID-19. Study context: The origin of the acute and convalescent COVID-19 samples was the United States, Italy and Spain. Nucleic acid was either cDNA or gDNA, and it came from T cells, B-cell-depleted T cells, or PBMCs.

Trimming cost V 1 base and J 8 bases, with 23 bases left between them. The CDR3 runs 17 residues. From germline, CDR1 is SGHAT and CDR2 FQNNGV. Profiling relied on immunoSEQ multiplex PCR, and the TCRdb table lists in-frame clones only, not all of them. The sample contains about 200,000 clones, 65% to 90% of which appear only once. Cohort placement rested on clinical history that participants reported themselves. The rearrangement joins TRBV11-2 to TRBJ1-2; TRBD1 might be the D (6 bases). The sequencing sample was made of PBMCs or T cells enriched from blood (not recorded which). This sequence was found in a woman aged 35 to 49 with acute COVID-19. The CDR3 sequence is CASSLVLRQQGSEGYTF. Here the CDR3 DNA reads TGTGCCAGCAGCTTAGTCCTCCGGCAACAGGGATCTGAAGGCTACACCTTC.